This T cell receptor beta chain was captured by sequencing in a study of PD-1 blockade in classical Hodgkin lymphoma. CDR3 length equals 15 residues. V was trimmed by 6 bases and J by 0 bases, leaving 11 bases between them. Germline V lookup: CDR1 SNHLY, CDR2 FYNNEI. No patient escaped relapse after autologous stem cell transplantation, and brentuximab vedotin exposure varied. TCRdb keeps only in-frame clones here, not all; method: immunoSEQ multiplex PCR. This table has approximately 37,000 clones, roughly 78% appearing once. The sequence was collected from a human donor with classical Hodgkin lymphoma. Sample: peripheral blood mononuclear cells (PBMCs), taken at baseline. The chain employs TRBV2 and TRBJ1-4, with D uncertain. The CDR3 region has the DNA TGTGCCAGCAGCGCCATTTTTGCAACTAATGAAAAACTGTTTTTT. It translates to CASSAIFATNEKLFF. Based on the CDR3 plus reference TRBV2 and TRBJ1-4, the full variable domain is EPEVTQTPSHQVTQMGQEVILRCVPISNHLYFYWYRQILGQKVEFLVSFYNNEISEKSEIFDDQFSVERPDGSNFTLKIRSTKLEDSAMYFCASSAIFATNEKLFFGSGTQLSVL.